This T cell receptor (beta chain) was sequenced in a study of CD8 T cells in ankylosing spondylitis. Quantitative 5'-RACE with molecular barcodes was used to make the TCR beta libraries. TCRdb reanalysed the 5' RACE reads using MiXCR and keeps one entry per CDR3 protein. This table holds under 200,000 distinct CDR3 sequences, 10% to 15% found once. This clonotype was recorded a few times. Germline V gene sequence: CDR1 SGDLS, CDR2 YYNGEE. The CDR3 is 15 amino acids. V was clipped by 0 bases and J by 5 bases, with 11 bases between them. This chain joins TRBV9 and TRBJ2-2; D could derive from TRBD1 or TRBD2 (5 bases each). This TCR derives from a female donor with ankylosing spondylitis or in good health (not recorded which). The sequencing sample was made of blood, either unsorted or a sorted T cell fraction (not recorded which). CDR3 DNA sequence: TGTGCCAGCAGCGTAGGAGGGGTCAGGACCGGGGAGCTGTTTTTT. Its protein is CASSVGGVRTGELFF. Full variable domain (remainder filled in from reference TRBV9 and TRBJ2-2): DSGVTQTPKHLITATGQRVTLRCSPRSGDLSVYWYQQSLDQGLQFLIQYYNGEERAKGNILERFSAQQFPDLHSELNLSSLELGDSALYFCASSVGGVRTGELFFGEGSRLTVL.